The T cell receptor (beta chain) under discussion was sequenced for a study of CXCR3-negative and CXCR3-positive naive CD8 T cells. Findings of the study overall: Naive cells, whether CXCR3-negative or CXCR3-positive, had similar TRBV-TRBJ usage, while memory cells differed. Surface CD5 looked about the same in the naive subsets, so the authors worked out TCR strength from TRB CDR3 properties. Naive cells with CXCR3 showed TRB CDR3s that were more hydrophobic than those in CXCR3-negative naive cells.

In regard to this clonotype: Its antigen remains unknown.

The CDR3 is made up of 15 amino acids. CDR1 SGHTA and CDR2 FQGNSA come from the germline V gene. Naivety in CD8+ T cells corresponded to a CD45RO-CCR7+CD27+CD95- phenotype. cDNA libraries for TRB were generated by 5' RACE incorporating UMI labels. TCRdb reanalyzed the 5' RACE reads and collapses them to one entry per CDR3 protein, without DNA. The sample holds 110,000 or so distinct CDR3 sequences. This rearrangement joins TRBV7-2 to TRBJ2-1; without DNA, the TCRdb call of TRBD1 cannot be checked. This TCR came from a human donor in good health. Some clones in this sample may be carry-over from other donors' samples. Material for sequencing was naive CXCR3+ CD8+ T cells from blood. Specified subset: CD45RO-CCR7+CD27+CD95- naive CD8+ T cells expressing CXCR3 (TNR3+). CDR3 loop: CASSPNSGFGNEQFF.